The next 9 T cell receptor beta chains were all read from a single sample in a study of sequential checkpoint blockade in melanoma. This table comes from immunoSEQ multiplex PCR, and its TCRdb copy is limited to in-frame clones, with some not included. The data show roughly 30,000 clones, more than 65% seen once. Regarding treatment: randomized to nivolumab then ipilimumab (arm A) or the reverse (arm B). The sequences come from CD8+ T cells sorted from blood (inferred from file names), collected from a patient given nivolumab and ipilimumab in sequence. These receptors came from a human donor with melanoma.

The gene calls are TRBV7-6 and TRBJ1-3, with D perhaps matching TRBD1 (6 bases). V was clipped by 5 bases and J by 3 bases, with 23 bases between them. Per the germline V gene, CDR1 is SGHVS and CDR2 is FNYEAQ. The CDR3 consists of 18 residues. CDR3 sequence reads: CASSPGTRKALGGNTIYF. For the CDR3, the DNA is TGTGCCAGCAGCCCCGGGACAAGGAAGGCCCTGGGTGGAAACACCATATATTTT.

In this sample, this clone turned up once. V is TRBV13 and J is TRBJ2-3; TRBD1 matches at 11 bases. The junction had 10 bases not matched to a gene; V was cut back by 5 bases and J by 6 bases. The germline gives CDR1 PRHDT, CDR2 FYEKMQ (reference sequence). This CDR3 is built from 16 residues. CDR3 residues: CASSPGGTGGRDTQYF. CDR3 sequence (DNA): TGTGCCAGCAGCCCCGGGGGGACAGGGGGGAGGGATACGCAGTATTTT.

This chain uses TRBV6-6 with TRBJ2-7; 9 positions match TRBD1. J gave up 2 bases and V 6 bases, and 11 bases lay outside the gene matches. CDR3 length: 16 amino acids. Germline V gene data show CDR1 as MNHNY and CDR2 as SVGAGI (reference sequence). The CDR3 loop is CASSSQGQGYPYEQYF. As DNA, the CDR3 is TGTGCCAGCAGCTCCCAGGGACAGGGTTATCCCTACGAGCAGTACTTC.

About this clone itself: At one end, the junction sequence differs from germline, possibly due to a read error. This chain uses TRBV4-3 with TRBJ2-3, with D possibly matching TRBD1 (6 bases). Per the germline V gene, CDR1 is LGHNA and CDR2 is YSLEER. The CDR3 totals 13 residues. CDR3 nucleotides: TGCGCCAGCAGCCAATATCAAGGGACACCAAAGCATTTT. This codes for CASSQYQGTPKHF.

The V gene is TRBV28, the J gene TRBJ2-4, with 7 bases matching TRBD2. Germline V gene data show CDR1 as MDHEN and CDR2 as SYDVKM. The V and J ends lost 4 bases and 8 bases, in that order; junction bases with no gene match: 5. CDR3 length: 13 residues. The CDR3 DNA reads TGTGCCAGCAGTTGGGGGGGATGGGACATTCAGTACTTC. Encoded protein: CASSWGGWDIQYF.

This chain uses TRBV5-1 with TRBJ1-6; maybe TRBD1 (5 bases). Trimming removed 4 bases at V and 9 bases at J, with 11 bases between. Per germline, CDR1 SGHRS and CDR2 YFSETQ. This CDR3 spans 13 amino acids. CDR3: CASSPEGVSPLHF. The CDR3, as DNA: TGCGCCAGCAGCCCGGAAGGGGTTTCACCCCTCCACTTT.

The chain joins TRBV7-8 to TRBJ2-1; TRBD2 matches 16 bases. The CDR3 covers 16 residues. CDR1 and CDR2 from the germline V gene are SGHVS and FQNEAQ. Trimming at V came to 5 bases and at J to 7 bases, leaving 5 bases not matched to a gene. The CDR3 sequence is CASSLGTSGRGNEQFF. In DNA form, the CDR3 reads TGTGCCAGCAGCCTAGGGACTAGCGGGAGGGGTAATGAGCAGTTCTTC.

The chain is built from TRBV25-1 and TRBJ1-5; maybe TRBD1 (6 bases). V lost 4 bases, J lost 7 bases, and 11 bases lay in between. The CDR3 contains 13 residues. The germline V gene has CDR1 MGHDK and CDR2 SYGVNS. The CDR3 reads CASSATGYQPQHF. The CDR3 nucleotides are TGTGCCAGCAGTGCAACAGGGTACCAGCCCCAGCATTTT.

The genes are TRBV6-1 and TRBJ2-7, with 8 positions matching TRBD2. Germline CDR1 and CDR2: MNHNS and SASEGT. The V gene end was trimmed by 7 bases and the J gene end by 2 bases; junction bases not matched to a gene: 7. The CDR3 spans 14 residues. The CDR3 DNA is TGTGCCAGCACTATTCCGGGGGGGCCCTACGAGCAGTACTTC. Translation gives CASTIPGGPYEQYF.